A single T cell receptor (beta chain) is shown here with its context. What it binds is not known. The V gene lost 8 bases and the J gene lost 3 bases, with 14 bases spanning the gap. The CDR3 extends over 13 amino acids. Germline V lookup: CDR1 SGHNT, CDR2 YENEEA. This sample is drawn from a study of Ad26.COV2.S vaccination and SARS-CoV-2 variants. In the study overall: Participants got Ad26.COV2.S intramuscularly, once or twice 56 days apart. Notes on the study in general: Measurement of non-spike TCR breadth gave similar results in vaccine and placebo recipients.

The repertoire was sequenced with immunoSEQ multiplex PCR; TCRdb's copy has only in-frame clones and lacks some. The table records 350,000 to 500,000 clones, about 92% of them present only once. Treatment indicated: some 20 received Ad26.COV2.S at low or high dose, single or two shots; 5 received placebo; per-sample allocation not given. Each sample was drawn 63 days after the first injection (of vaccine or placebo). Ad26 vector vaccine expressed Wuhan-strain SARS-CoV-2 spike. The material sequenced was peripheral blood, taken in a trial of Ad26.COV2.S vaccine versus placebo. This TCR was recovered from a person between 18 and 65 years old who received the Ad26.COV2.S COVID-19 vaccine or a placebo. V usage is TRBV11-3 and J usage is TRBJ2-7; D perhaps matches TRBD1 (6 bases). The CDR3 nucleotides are TGTGCCAGCCGACAGGTATGTGGCTACGAGCAGTACTTC. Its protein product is CASRQVCGYEQYF.